The 2 T cell receptor beta chains below come from one sample, sequenced in a study of blood T cells in healthy people across ages. Sample-barcoded 5' priming and a J-beta primer mix drove a second PCR of about 7 to 11 cycles. TCRdb re-called the 5' RACE reads through MiXCR, storing one row per CDR3 protein. The repertoire has about 1.1 million distinct CDR3 sequences, 35% to 40% of them found once; the top ten carry around 14%. The sequencing sample was made of blood. All receptors derive from a man between 18 and 29 years old in good health.

The chain uses TRBV20-1 and TRBJ2-7; tentatively, D is TRBD1 (5 bases). Germline V CDR1 and CDR2: DFQATT, SNEGSKA (reference sequence). Trimming shortened V by 5 bases and J by 7 bases, and 15 bases separated the two germline ends. The CDR3 runs to 12 residues. As DNA, the CDR3 is TGCAGTGCTGGCCGGACAAGCAATGAGCAGTACTTC. Translated, it gives CSAGRTSNEQYF.

The chain has TRBV5-6 and TRBJ2-5, with D perhaps being TRBD1 or TRBD2 (5 bases each). This CDR3 is built from 13 residues. Germline V gene data show CDR1 as SGHDT and CDR2 as YYEEEE. The ends were cut back, 4 bases at V and 7 bases at J, with 14 bases in the middle. The CDR3 reads CASSPDFQGTQYF. The CDR3 DNA reads as TGTGCCAGCAGCCCGGACTTCCAGGGGACCCAGTACTTC. Full variable domain (rest looked up from reference TRBV5-6 and TRBJ2-5): DAGVTQSPTHLIKTRGQQVTLRCSPKSGHDTVSWYQQALGQGPQFIFQYYEEEERQRGNFPDRFSGHQFPNYSSELNVNALLLGDSALYLCASSPDFQGTQYFGPGTRLLVL.